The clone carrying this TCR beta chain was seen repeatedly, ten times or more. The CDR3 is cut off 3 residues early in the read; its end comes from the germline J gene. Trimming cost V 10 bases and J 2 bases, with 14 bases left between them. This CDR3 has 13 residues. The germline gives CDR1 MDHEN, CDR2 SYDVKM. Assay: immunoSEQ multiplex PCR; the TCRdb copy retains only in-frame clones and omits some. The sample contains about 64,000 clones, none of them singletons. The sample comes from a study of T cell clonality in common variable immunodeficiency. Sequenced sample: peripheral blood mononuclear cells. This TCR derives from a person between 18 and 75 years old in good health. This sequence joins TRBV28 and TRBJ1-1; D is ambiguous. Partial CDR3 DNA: TGTGCCACCGAGCCGTCCGAAAACACTGAA. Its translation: CATEPSENTE. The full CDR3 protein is CATEPSENTEAFF.